One sample yielded the 2 T cell receptor beta chains listed below, sequenced in a study of T cell repertoires in cytomegalovirus infection (dated by TCRdb to about 2019). The sample was run on an Illumina HiSeq 1500. Using fastp trimming at Q25 and MiXCR clonotype assembly, TCRdb reanalyzed the public sequencing data and kept in-frame beta chains. Duplicate CDR3 protein sequences are folded into a single record with the most common DNA and genes. The sample table lists around 130,000 distinct CDR3 sequences, 7% to 10% of them with a count of one. 9.5% to 13% of the sample comes from the top ten. Material for sequencing was PBMCs. The receptors shown here come from a human donor in good health (CMV status not recorded). Some clones in this sample may be carry-over from other donors' samples.

This clonotype was counted ten times or more. The V call is TRBV5-6, the J call TRBJ2-1, with 11 bases that match TRBD2. CDR1 SGHDT and CDR2 YYEEEE come from the germline V gene. The CDR3 extends over 18 amino acids. J lost 8 bases, V lost 1 base, and 14 bases had no gene match. CDR3: CASSLSIAGGQGIHEQFF. DNA for the CDR3: TGTGCCAGCAGCTTGTCTATAGCGGGGGGGCAGGGTATCCATGAGCAGTTCTTC.

A single count supports this clonotype. One junction end disagrees with the germline gene, perhaps due to a read error. The CDR3: CVSSWGTEAFF. Written as DNA, the CDR3 is TGCGTCAGCAGCTGGGGGACTGAAGCTTTCTTT. The chain employs TRBV5-1 and TRBJ1-1; TRBD1 might be the D (5 bases). CDR3 size: 11 residues. Germline CDR1 SGHRS, CDR2 YFSETQ. The full variable domain, with the rest looked up from reference TRBV5-1 and TRBJ1-1, is KAGVTQTPRYLIKTRGQQVTLSCSPISGHRSVSWYQQTPGQGLQFLFEYFSETQRNKGNFPGRFSGRQFSNSRSEMNVSTLELGDSALYLCVSSWGTEAFFGQGTRLTVV.